This T cell receptor beta chain was retrieved from a study of shared clonotypes between healthy human individuals. This clone was seen a handful of times. All donors qualified as healthy HIV-negative adults and had experienced no recent acute infections or vaccinations. Replicate PCRs from sorted subsets contained roughly 200 ng DNA, which is around 30,000 T cell genomes. Only in-frame clones appear in the TCRdb table, and some are missing; sequencing was by immunoSEQ multiplex PCR. This table holds some 360,000 clones, around 79% found once. The CDR3 is made up of 13 amino acids. V lost 4 bases, J lost 6 bases, and 13 bases lay in between. CDR1 is SGHDN and CDR2 is FVKESK in the germline V gene.

The sequence came from a man aged 25 to 40 in good health. Sequencing was performed on memory CD4+ T cells sorted from blood. Subset defined: CD45RA-negative fraction. The J gene is TRBJ2-7, the V gene TRBV14; no clear D gene. In DNA, the CDR3 is TGTGCCAGCAGCCTGAACCACCTCCTCGAGCAGTACTTC. Protein: CASSLNHLLEQYF.